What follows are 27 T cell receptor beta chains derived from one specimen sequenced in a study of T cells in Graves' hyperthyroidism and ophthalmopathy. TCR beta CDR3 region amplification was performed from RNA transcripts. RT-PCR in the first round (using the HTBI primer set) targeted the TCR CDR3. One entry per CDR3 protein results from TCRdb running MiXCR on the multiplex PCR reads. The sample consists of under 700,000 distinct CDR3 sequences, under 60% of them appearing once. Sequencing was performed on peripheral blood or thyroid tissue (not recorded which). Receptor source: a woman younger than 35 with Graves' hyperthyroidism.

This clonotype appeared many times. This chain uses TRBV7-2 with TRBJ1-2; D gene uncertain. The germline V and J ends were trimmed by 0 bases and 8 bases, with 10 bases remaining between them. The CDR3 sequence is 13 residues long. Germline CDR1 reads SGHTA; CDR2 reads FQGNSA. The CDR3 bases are TGTGCCAGCAGCTTAGCGGGAGGCGAGGGCTACACCTTC. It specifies CASSLAGGEGYTF.

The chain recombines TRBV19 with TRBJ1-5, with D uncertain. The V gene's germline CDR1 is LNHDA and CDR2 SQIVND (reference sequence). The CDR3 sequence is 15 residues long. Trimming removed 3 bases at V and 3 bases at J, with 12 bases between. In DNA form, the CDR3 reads TGTGCCAGTAGTATTTCGGAAGGTGACAATCAGCCCCAGCATTTT. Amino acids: CASSISEGDNQPQHF.

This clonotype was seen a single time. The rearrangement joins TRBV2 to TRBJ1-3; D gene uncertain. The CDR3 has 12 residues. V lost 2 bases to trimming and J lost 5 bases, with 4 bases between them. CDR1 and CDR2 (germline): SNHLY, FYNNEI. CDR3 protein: CASSENRNTIYF. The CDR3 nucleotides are TGTGCCAGCAGTGAAAACAGAAACACCATATATTTT.

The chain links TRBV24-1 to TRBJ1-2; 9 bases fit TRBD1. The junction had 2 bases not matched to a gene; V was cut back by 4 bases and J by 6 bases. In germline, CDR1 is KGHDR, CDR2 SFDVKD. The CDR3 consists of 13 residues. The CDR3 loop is CATSDWTGDGYTF. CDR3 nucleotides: TGTGCCACCAGTGACTGGACAGGGGATGGCTACACCTTC.

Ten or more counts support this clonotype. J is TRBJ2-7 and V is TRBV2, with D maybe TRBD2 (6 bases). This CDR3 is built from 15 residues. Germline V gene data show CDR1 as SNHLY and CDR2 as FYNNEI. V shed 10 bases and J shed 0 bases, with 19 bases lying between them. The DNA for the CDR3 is TGTGCCATTACGGTGGGGGACTCCATCTCCTACGAGCAGTACTTC. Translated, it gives CAITVGDSISYEQYF.

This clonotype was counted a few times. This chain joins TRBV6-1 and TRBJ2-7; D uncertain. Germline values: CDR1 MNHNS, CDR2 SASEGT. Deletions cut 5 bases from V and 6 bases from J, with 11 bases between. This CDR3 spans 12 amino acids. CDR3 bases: TGTGCCAGCAGTAGTACAACCCTCGAGCAGTACTTC. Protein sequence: CASSSTTLEQYF.

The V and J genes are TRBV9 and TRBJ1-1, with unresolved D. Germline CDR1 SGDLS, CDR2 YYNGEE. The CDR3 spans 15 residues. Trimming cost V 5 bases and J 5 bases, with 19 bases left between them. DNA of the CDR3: TGTGCCAGCAGTTACTTGAGACAACAGAAAACTGAAGCTTTCTTT. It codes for CASSYLRQQKTEAFF. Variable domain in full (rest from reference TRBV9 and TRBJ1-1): DSGVTQTPKHLITATGQRVTLRCSPRSGDLSVYWYQQSLDQGLQFLIQYYNGEERAKGNILERFSAQQFPDLHSELNLSSLELGDSALYFCASSYLRQQKTEAFFGQGTRLTVV.

CDR3: CASSDLLGADTQYF. CDR3 nucleotide sequence: TGTGCCAGCAGTGACCTATTGGGCGCAGATACGCAGTATTTT. This chain connects TRBV2 to TRBJ2-3, with D unresolved. Trimming stripped 3 bases from V and 4 bases from J, with 11 bases between. Germline values: CDR1 SNHLY, CDR2 FYNNEI. This CDR3 contains 14 residues. Using reference TRBV2 and TRBJ2-3 for the parts outside the CDR3, the full variable domain is EPEVTQTPSHQVTQMGQEVILRCVPISNHLYFYWYRQILGQKVEFLVSFYNNEISEKSEIFDDQFSVERPDGSNFTLKIRSTKLEDSAMYFCASSDLLGADTQYFGPGTRLTVL.

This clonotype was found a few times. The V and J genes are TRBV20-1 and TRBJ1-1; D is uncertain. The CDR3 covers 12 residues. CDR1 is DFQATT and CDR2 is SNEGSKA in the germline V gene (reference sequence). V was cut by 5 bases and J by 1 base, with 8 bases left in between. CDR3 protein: CSAGWRNTEAFF. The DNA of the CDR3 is TGCAGTGCTGGATGGAGGAACACTGAAGCTTTCTTT.

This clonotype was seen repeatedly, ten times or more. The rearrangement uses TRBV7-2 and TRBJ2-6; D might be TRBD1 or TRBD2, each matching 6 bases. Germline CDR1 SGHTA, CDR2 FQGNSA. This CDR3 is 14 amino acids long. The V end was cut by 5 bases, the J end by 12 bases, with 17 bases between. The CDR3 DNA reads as TGTGCCAGCAGCCGCCCAACGGGGGCCGGCGTCCTGACTTTC. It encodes CASSRPTGAGVLTF. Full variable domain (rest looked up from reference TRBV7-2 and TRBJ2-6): GAGVSQSPSNKVTEKGKDVELRCDPISGHTALYWYRQSLGQGLEFLIYFQGNSAPDKSGLPSDRFSAERTGGSVSTLTIQRTQQEDSAVYLCASSRPTGAGVLTFGAGSRLTVL.

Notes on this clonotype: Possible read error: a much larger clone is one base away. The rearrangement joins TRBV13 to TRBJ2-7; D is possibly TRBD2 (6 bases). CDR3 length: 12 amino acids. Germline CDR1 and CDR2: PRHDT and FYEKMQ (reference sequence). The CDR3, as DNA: TGTGCCAGCAGCTTAGGCGTCCGGGAGCAGTGCTTC. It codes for CASSLGVREQCF.

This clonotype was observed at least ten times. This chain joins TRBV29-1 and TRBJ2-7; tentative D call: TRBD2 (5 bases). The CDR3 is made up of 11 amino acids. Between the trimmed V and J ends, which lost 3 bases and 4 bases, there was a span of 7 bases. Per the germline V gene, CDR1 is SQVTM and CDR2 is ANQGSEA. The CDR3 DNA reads TGCAGCGTTGAGGGGAGATACGAGCAGTACTTC. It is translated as CSVEGRYEQYF.

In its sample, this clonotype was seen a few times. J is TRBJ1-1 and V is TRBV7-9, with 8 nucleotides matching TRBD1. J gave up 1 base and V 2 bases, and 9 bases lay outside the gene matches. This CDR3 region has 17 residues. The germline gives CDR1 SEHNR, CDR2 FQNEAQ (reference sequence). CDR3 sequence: CASSLTPGQVKNTEAFF. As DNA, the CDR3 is TGTGCCAGCAGCTTAACCCCGGGACAGGTAAAGAACACTGAAGCTTTCTTT.

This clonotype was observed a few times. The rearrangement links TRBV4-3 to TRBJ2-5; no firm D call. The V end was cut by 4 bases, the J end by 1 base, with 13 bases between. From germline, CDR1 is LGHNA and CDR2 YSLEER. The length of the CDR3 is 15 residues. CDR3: CASSPGKRGQETQYF. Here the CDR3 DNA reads TGCGCCAGCAGCCCAGGAAAGCGCGGCCAAGAGACCCAGTACTTC.

The CDR3 loop is CATSNPGYYEQYF. The CDR3 DNA sequence: TGTGCCACCAGCAATCCAGGGTACTACGAGCAGTACTTC. The chain joins TRBV2 to TRBJ2-7, with D maybe TRBD1 (5 bases). The CDR3 has 13 amino acids. CDR1 is SNHLY and CDR2 is FYNNEI in the germline V gene. Between the trimmed V and J ends, which lost 10 bases and 3 bases, there was a span of 16 bases.

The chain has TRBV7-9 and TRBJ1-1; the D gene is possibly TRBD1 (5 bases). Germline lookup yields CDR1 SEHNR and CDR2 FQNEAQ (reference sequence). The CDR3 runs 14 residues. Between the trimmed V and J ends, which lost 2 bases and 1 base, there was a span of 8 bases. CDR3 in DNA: TGTGCCAGCAGCTTAAAGGGGCCGAACACTGAAGCTTTCTTT. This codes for CASSLKGPNTEAFF.

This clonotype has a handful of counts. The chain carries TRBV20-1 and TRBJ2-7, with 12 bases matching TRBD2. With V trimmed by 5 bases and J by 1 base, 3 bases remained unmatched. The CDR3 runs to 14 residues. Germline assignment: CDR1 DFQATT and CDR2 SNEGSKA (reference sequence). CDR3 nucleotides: TGCAGTGCTCAAGGACTAGCGGGATCCTACGAGCAGTACTTC. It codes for CSAQGLAGSYEQYF.

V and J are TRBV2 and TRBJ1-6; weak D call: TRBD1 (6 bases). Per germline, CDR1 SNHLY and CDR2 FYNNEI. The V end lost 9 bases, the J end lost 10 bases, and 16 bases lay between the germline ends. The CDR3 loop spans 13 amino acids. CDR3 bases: TGTGCCAGTCGGGACCCCGGACAGTCACCCCTCCACTTT. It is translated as CASRDPGQSPLHF. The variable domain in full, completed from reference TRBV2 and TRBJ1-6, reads EPEVTQTPSHQVTQMGQEVILRCVPISNHLYFYWYRQILGQKVEFLVSFYNNEISEKSEIFDDQFSVERPDGSNFTLKIRSTKLEDSAMYFCASRDPGQSPLHFGNGTRLTVT.

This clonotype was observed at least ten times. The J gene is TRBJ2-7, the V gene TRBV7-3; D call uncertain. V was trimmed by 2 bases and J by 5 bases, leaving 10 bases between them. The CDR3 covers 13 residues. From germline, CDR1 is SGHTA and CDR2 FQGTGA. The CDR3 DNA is TGTGCCAGCAGCTTAGGGTACTTCAACGAGCAGTACTTC. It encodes CASSLGYFNEQYF.

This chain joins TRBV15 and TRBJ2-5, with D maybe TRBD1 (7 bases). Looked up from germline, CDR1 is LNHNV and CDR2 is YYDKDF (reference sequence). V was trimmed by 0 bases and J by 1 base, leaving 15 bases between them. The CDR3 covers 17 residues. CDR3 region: CATSRDGAGQIQETQYF. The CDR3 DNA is TGTGCCACCAGCAGAGATGGGGCGGGACAGATCCAAGAGACCCAGTACTTC.

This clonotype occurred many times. The CDR3, as DNA: TGCGCCAGCAGCAAGGGGAGGGCCGGAGAGACCCAGTACTTC. As protein: CASSKGRAGETQYF. This chain links TRBV5-1 with TRBJ2-5, with 7 bases matching TRBD2. Germline assignment: CDR1 SGHRS and CDR2 YFSETQ. The CDR3 is 14 amino acids. After removal of 4 bases from V and 4 bases from J, the junction contained 7 bases not matched to a gene.

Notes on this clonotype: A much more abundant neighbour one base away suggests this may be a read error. CDR3: CASSLHRRTEAFF. The CDR3 nucleotides read TGTGCCAGCAGCTTACATCGACGCACTGAAGCTTTCTTT. This chain connects TRBV7-2 to TRBJ1-1, with D hard to call. Trimming pared 2 bases from V and 4 bases from J, leaving 8 bases between. The CDR3 length is 13 residues. Germline CDR1 reads SGHTA; CDR2 reads FQGNSA.

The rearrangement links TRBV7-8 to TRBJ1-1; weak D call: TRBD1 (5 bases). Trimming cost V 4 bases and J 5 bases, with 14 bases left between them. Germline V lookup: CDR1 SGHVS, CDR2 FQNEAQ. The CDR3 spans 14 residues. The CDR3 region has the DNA TGTGCCAGCAGCTGGGGGGGGGGACGGACTGAAGCTTTCTTT. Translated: CASSWGGGRTEAFF.

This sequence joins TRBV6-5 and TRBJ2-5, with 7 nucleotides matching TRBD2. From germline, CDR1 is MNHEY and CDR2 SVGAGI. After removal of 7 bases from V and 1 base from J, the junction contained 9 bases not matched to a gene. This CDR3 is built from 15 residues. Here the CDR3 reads CASTKGRAVQETQYF. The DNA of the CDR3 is TGTGCCAGCACCAAAGGGAGGGCCGTCCAAGAGACCCAGTACTTC.

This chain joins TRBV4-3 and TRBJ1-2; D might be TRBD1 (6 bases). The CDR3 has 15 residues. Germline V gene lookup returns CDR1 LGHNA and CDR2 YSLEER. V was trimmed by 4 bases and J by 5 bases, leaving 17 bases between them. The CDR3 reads CASSRRKETGYGYTF. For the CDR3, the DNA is TGCGCCAGCAGCCGAAGAAAGGAGACAGGTTATGGCTACACCTTC.

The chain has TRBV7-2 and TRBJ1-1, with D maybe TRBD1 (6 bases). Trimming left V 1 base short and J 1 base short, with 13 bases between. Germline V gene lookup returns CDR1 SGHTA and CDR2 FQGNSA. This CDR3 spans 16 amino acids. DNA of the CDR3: TGTGCCAGCAGCTTAGGCCCTTACAGGGCGAACACTGAAGCTTTCTTT. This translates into CASSLGPYRANTEAFF.

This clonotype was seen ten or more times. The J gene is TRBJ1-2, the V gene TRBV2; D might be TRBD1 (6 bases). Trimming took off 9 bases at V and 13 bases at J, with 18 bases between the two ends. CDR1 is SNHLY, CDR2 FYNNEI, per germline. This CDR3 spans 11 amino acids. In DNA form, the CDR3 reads TGTGCCAGGGGGGCGAGCGGGCTCACCACCTTC. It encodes CARGASGLTTF.